This T cell receptor beta chain was identified in a study of OX40 agonist ivuxolimab in advanced cancers. Study in general: The dose-escalation group included hepatocellular carcinoma, melanoma, renal cell carcinoma and head and neck cancer.

The germline V and J ends were trimmed by 6 bases and 1 base, with 17 bases remaining between them. The CDR3 runs 16 residues. Per germline, CDR1 LNHDA and CDR2 SQIVND (reference sequence). Some clones are missing from TCRdb's copy, which holds only in-frame ones; the method was immunoSEQ multiplex PCR. The sample has around 79,000 clones, around nine tenths seen once. The sequence derives from an adult with an advanced solid tumor such as melanoma, head and neck, liver or kidney cancer. This chain uses TRBV19 with TRBJ2-3; D uncertain. The starting material was CD4+ or CD8+ T cells sorted from blood, obtained in a trial of the OX40 agonist ivuxolimab. This CDR3 is CASSNPAQMGTDTQYF. CDR3 in DNA: TGTGCCAGTAGCAATCCTGCCCAGATGGGCACAGATACGCAGTATTTT.